The clone carrying this T cell receptor (beta chain) has only one observation. The sample comes from a study of blood T cell repertoires in COVID-19. Study information: T cells, B-cell-depleted T cells, or PBMCs provided the cDNA or gDNA that served as material.

V was shortened by 2 bases and J by 0 bases, with 9 bases between the two germline ends. Germline V gene lookup returns CDR1 MNHNS and CDR2 SASEGT. The CDR3 runs to 15 residues. Original processing methods: Reference gene primer amplification yielded estimated nucleated cell counts. Clones were sequenced by immunoSEQ multiplex PCR, and TCRdb holds only the in-frame ones, with some missing. That table supplies the V and J calls and clone size; D and trimming were determined from the DNA. The repertoire has fewer than 300,000 clones, roughly 92% of them found once; the top ten carry approximately 2.1%. Seattle's enrolled individuals joined amid active infection and were then monitored longitudinally.

This chain links TRBV6-1 with TRBJ2-3; D gene unclear. The specimen was peripheral blood. The sequence was obtained from a woman aged 25-40 years with COVID-19, enrolled during active disease. The CDR3 protein is CASSESAVSTDTQYF. In DNA, the CDR3 is TGTGCCAGCAGTGAATCGGCGGTTAGCACAGATACGCAGTATTTT.